This TCR beta chain was sequenced during a study of blood T cells in healthy people across ages (dated by TCRdb to between 2015 and 2017). For the wider study: In model experiments, roughly one uniquely barcoded TCR beta cDNA molecule per two T cells was captured by template switching. Four age groups were formed from the donors: young (average 16 years), middle-aged (approximately 40), aged (roughly 58) and long-lived (roughly 88). The study measured age-related changes in TCR beta repertoire diversity using deep sequencing normalized with unique cDNA molecular identifiers. To avoid experimental bias, donors of different ages were distributed randomly across sequencing lanes. For two donors (one aged 18 to 29 and one aged 80 or older), the study analyzed two additional independent replicas of 1 million unique cDNA reads from the same blood draw.

What the work shows at the level of the full study, not this receptor alone: Bulk unsorted PBMC profiling prevented conclusive comparison of naive and antigen-experienced compartments. The percentage of naive T cells measured by flow cytometry correlated strongly with observed TCR beta diversity. Because the CMV infection status of the donors was unknown, age-related changes in expanded clonotypes may potentially have been confounded. Estimates of total diversity based on one million sequenced T cells were regarded as lower bounds and as underestimates. Compared with the aged group, more naive CD4+ T cells, fewer expanded clones and increased TCR diversity were shown by the long-lived group, suggesting age selection. As age increased, observed TCR beta diversity per million T cells dropped in a roughly linear way, and a significant reduction was already evident by age around 41.

Systemically healthy Caucasian individuals from Russia, 35 to 50 in total and aged about 6 to 95 years, were included as donors. Each donor gave about 9.7 milliliters of peripheral blood, drawn into EDTA-treated Vacutainer tubes. PBMCs were isolated by Ficoll-Paque density-gradient centrifugation, with at least 7 million obtained per sample. Trizol reagent was used to extract total RNA from the PBMCs, yielding at least 6 micrograms per sample. For every donor, flow cytometry on a PBMC aliquot measured the percentage of naive CD45RAhigh/CD27high T cells. Concerning this clonotype itself: Its antigen specificity is not known. A read error may explain this, as a much larger clone is one base away.

The V end loses 3 bases and the J end loses 7 bases, and a stretch of 15 bases separates them. The germline V gene yields ENHRY for CDR1 and SYGVKD for CDR2. The CDR3 sequence holds 14 residues, the cysteine and phenylalanine included. Only CDR3 DNA remains: 42 bases, in frame from the first base. Libraries were built with 5' RACE. TCRdb names Illumina HiSeq 2500 as the instrument used. A second 7 to 11 cycle PCR used a sample-barcoded 5' primer and a J-beta primer mix. A template-switch 5' adaptor carrying 12 random nucleotides introduced a unique molecular identifier onto each TCR beta cDNA molecule. Each sample yielded at least 3 million CDR3-containing paired-end reads. First-strand cDNA synthesis was performed from all RNA using the Mint cDNA synthesis kit, with priming by a TRBC-specific oligonucleotide. Following uracil-DNA glycosylase treatment, all cDNA underwent a first 18-cycle PCR with the universal primers M1SS and BC2_uni_R. In the paper's pipeline: Each sample was normalized by randomly selecting 1 million high-quality reads, each carrying a distinct molecular identifier. Reads sharing molecular identifiers were discarded rather than binned into consensus sequences. MiTCR, set to a Q25 quality threshold and the strictest error-elimination algorithm, was used for CDR3 identification, clonotype clustering and error correction. A nonparametric unseen species model using Euler transformation provided a lower-bound estimate of total TCR beta diversity. Using fastp trimming at Q25 and MiXCR clonotype assembly, TCRdb reanalyzed the public sequencing data and kept in-frame beta chains. Each entry merges the rows of one CDR3 protein and shows their most common DNA and genes. TCRdb assigned the V and J calls; the authors' analysis was not used. The sample table holds 800,000 to 950,000 distinct CDR3 sequences, of which about 36% were seen once. 10% to 15% of the sample belongs to the ten largest clones.

Recombination joined TRBV10-3 with TRBJ1-2; the D segment cannot be called with confidence. The receptor's source is a man between 18 and 35 years old in good health. Material for sequencing was blood. The CDR3 in this case is CAISDAVSGGGYTF. The nucleotide sequence reads as follows: TGTGCCATCAGTGACGCCGTGAGTGGTGGTGGCTACACCTTC.